This record concerns one TCR beta chain sequence. This sample was taken from a study of blood T cell repertoires in COVID-19. Profiling relied on immunoSEQ multiplex PCR, and the TCRdb table lists in-frame clones only, not all of them. The sample lists 35,000 to 40,000 clones; 80% to 90% were seen once. This TCR derives from a human donor in a cohort sampled during active COVID-19. Sequencing was done on a sample of peripheral blood.

CDR3 nucleotide sequence: TGTGCCACCCGGACAGGGCTGAACACTGAAGCTTTCTTT. Residues: CATRTGLNTEAFF. The chain carries TRBV6-5 and TRBJ1-1; TRBD1 matches at 8 bases. Losses at the gene ends were 10 bases for V and 0 bases for J; bases not matched to a gene: 4. Germline CDR1 is MNHEY and CDR2 is SVGAGI. The CDR3 sequence is 13 residues long.